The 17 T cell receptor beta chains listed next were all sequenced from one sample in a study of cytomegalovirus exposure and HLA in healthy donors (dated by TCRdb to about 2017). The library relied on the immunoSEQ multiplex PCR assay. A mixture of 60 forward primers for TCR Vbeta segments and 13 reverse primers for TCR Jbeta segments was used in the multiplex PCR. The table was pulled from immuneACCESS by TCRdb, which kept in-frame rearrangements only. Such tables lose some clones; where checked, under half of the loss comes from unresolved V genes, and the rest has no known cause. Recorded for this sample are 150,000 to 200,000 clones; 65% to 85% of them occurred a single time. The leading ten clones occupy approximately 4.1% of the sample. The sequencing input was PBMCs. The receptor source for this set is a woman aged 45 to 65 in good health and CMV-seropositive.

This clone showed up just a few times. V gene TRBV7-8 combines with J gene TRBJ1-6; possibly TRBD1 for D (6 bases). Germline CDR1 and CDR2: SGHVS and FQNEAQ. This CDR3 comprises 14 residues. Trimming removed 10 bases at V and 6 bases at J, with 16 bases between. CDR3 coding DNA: TGTGCCACCTCATTAGGACAGTTTAATTCACCCCTCCACTTT. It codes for CATSLGQFNSPLHF.

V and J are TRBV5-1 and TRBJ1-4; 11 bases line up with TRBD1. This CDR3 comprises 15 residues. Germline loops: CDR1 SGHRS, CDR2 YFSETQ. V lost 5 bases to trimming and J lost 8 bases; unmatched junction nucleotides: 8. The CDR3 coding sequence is TGCGCCAGCAGTGCCCTCGGGACAGGGGGGGAAAAACTGTTTTTT. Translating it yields CASSALGTGGEKLFF.

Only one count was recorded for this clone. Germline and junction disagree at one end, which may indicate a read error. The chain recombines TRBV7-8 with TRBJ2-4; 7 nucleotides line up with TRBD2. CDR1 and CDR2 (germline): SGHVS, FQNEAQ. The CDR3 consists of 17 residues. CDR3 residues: CASGLTPAGVAKNIQYF. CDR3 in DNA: TGTGCCAGCGGCTTAACCCCCGCGGGAGTAGCCAAAAACATTCAGTACTTC.

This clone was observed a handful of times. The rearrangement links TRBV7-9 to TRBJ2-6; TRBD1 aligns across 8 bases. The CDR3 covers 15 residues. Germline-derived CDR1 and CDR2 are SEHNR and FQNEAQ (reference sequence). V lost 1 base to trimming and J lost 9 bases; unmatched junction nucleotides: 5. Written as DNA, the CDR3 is TGTGCCAGCAGCTTAGGTGGGACAGGAGGCAACGTCCTGACTTTC. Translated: CASSLGGTGGNVLTF. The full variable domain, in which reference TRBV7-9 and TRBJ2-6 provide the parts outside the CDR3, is DTGVSQNPRHKITKRGQNVTFRCDPISEHNRLYWYRQTLGQGPEFLTYFQNEAQLEKSRLLSDRFSAERPKGSFSTLEIQRTEQGDSAMYLCASSLGGTGGNVLTFGAGSRLTVL.

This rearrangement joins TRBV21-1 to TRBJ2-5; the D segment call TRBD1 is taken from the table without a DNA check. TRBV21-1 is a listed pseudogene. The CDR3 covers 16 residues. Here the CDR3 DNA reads TGTGCCAGCAGCAAAGCGGCAGGGGCCGTCCAAGAGACCCAGTACTTC. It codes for CASSKAAGAVQETQYF.

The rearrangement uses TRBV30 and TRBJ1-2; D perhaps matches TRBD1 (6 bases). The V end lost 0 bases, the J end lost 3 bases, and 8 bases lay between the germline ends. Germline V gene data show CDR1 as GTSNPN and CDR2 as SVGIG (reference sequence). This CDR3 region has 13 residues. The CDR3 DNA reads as TGTGCCTGGAGTGTAAAGGGGGACTATGGCTACACCTTC. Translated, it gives CAWSVKGDYGYTF. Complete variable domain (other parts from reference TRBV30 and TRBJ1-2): SQTIHQWPATLVQPVGSPLSLECTVEGTSNPNLYWYRQAAGRGLQLLFYSVGIGQISSEVPQNLSASRPQDRQFILSSKKLLLSDSGFYLCAWSVKGDYGYTFGSGTRLTVV.

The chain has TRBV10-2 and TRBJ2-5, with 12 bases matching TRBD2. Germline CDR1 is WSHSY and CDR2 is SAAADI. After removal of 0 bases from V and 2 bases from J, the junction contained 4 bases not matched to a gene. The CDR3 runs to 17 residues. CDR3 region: CASSESASGGVQETQYF. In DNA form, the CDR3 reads TGCGCCAGCAGTGAGTCGGCTAGCGGGGGGGTTCAAGAGACCCAGTACTTC.

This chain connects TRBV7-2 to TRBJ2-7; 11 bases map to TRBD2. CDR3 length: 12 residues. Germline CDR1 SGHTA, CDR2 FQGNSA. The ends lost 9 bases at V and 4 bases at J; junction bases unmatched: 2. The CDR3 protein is CASSGGGYEQYF. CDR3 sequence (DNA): TGTGCCAGTAGCGGGGGGGGTTACGAGCAGTACTTC.

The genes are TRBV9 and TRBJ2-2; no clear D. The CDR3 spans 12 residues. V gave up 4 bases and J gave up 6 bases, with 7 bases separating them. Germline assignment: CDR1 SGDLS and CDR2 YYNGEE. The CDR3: CASSTAAGELFF. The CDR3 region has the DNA TGTGCCAGCAGCACCGCGGCCGGGGAGCTGTTTTTT.

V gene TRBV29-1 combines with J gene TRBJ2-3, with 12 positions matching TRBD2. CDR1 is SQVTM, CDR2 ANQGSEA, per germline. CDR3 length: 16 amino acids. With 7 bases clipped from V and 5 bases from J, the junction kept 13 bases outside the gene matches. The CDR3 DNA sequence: TGCAGCGCAGAAGGAGCTAGCGGGAGGGCCATAGATACGCAGTATTTT. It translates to CSAEGASGRAIDTQYF.

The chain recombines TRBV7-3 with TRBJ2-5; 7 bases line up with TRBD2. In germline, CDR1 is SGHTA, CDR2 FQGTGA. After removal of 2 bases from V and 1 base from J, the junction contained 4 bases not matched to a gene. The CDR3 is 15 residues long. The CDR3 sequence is CASSLDSSGQETQYF. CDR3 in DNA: TGTGCCAGCAGCTTAGATTCTAGCGGCCAAGAGACCCAGTACTTC.

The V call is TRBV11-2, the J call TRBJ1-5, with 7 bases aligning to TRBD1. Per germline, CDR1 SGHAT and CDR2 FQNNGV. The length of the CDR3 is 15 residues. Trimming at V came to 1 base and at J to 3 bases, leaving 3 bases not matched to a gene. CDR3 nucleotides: TGTGCCAGCAGCTTAGGCGAGGGGGCCAATCAGCCCCAGCATTTT. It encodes CASSLGEGANQPQHF.

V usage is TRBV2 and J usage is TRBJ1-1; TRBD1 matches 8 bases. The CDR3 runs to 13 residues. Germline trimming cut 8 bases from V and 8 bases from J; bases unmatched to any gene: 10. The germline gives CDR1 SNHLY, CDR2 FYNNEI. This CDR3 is CASWGQEDEEAFF. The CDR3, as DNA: TGTGCCAGCTGGGGACAGGAGGACGAAGAAGCTTTCTTT.

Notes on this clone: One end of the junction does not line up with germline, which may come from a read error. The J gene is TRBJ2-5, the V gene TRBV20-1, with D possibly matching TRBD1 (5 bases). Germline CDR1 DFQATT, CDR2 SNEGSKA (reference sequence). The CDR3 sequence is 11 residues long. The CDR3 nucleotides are TGCAGGACAGTTTTTCAAGAGGCCCAGTACTTC. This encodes CRTVFQEAQYF.

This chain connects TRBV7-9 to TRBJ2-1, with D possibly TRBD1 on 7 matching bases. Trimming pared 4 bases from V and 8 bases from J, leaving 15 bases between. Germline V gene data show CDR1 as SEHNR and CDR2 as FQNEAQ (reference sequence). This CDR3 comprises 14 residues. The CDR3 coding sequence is TGTGCCAGCAGCTCTCAGGGGGGCTTCTATGAGCAGTTCTTC. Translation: CASSSQGGFYEQFF.

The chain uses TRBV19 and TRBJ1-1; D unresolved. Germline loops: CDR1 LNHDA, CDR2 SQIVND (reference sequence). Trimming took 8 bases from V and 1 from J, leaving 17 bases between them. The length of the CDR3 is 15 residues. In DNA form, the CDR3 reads TGTGCCAGTCTAGACCCGCCCGCTCCGAACACTGAAGCTTTCTTT. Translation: CASLDPPAPNTEAFF.

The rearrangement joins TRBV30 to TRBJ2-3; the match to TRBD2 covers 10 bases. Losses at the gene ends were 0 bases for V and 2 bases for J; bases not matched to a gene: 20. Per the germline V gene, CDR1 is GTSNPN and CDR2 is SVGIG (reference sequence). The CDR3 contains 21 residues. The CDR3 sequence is CAWSVGSGVSGGPKPTDTQYF. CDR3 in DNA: TGTGCCTGGAGTGTAGGCTCAGGGGTTAGCGGGGGGCCTAAACCCACAGATACGCAGTATTTT.